This passage covers 23 T cell receptor beta chains from one sample sequenced in a study of T cells in Graves' hyperthyroidism and ophthalmopathy. RNA transcripts were the template for amplifying TCR beta CDR3 regions. The HTBI set primed first-round TCR CDR3 RT-PCR. MiXCR, run by TCRdb on the multiplex PCR reads, gives a single entry per CDR3 protein. Of about 610,000 distinct CDR3 sequences in the sample, 40% to 55% were seen once. The sample consisted of peripheral blood or thyroid tissue (not recorded which). The source of these receptors is a woman younger than 35 with Graves' hyperthyroidism.

This clonotype was found many times. V is TRBV12-3 or TRBV12-4 and J is TRBJ1-2; D gene unclear. Trimming removed 6 bases from V and 0 bases from J, with 23 bases in between. CDR3 length: 18 amino acids. In DNA, the CDR3 is TGTGCCAGCAGCCCCGGCGTCGAGAGGCTAGGAGCTAACTATGGCTACACCTTC. Protein sequence: CASSPGVERLGANYGYTF.

This clonotype was picked up a small number of times. The rearrangement uses TRBV7-9 and TRBJ1-2; 8 bases fit TRBD1. From germline, CDR1 is SEHNR and CDR2 FQNEAQ (reference sequence). The length of the CDR3 is 15 residues. The junction had 9 bases not matched to a gene; V was cut back by 1 base and J by 8 bases. CDR3 coding DNA: TGTGCCAGCAGCTTAGACGGAAGGACAGGGAAAGGCTACACCTTC. It encodes CASSLDGRTGKGYTF.

This chain connects TRBV29-1 to TRBJ1-5; possibly TRBD1 for D (6 bases). The CDR3 loop spans 14 amino acids. Germline loops: CDR1 SQVTM, CDR2 ANQGSEA. CDR3 coding DNA: TGCAGTTACCCGACAGGTGTGGTCAATCAGCCCCAGCATTTT. This gives the protein CSYPTGVVNQPQHF.

The chain is built from TRBV6-1 and TRBJ2-5, with TRBD2 matching over 7 bases. In germline, CDR1 is MNHNS, CDR2 SASEGT. Trimming removed 1 base from V and 9 bases from J; junction bases left unmatched: 8. This CDR3 spans 14 amino acids. The CDR3 reads CASSEGGGDQPQYF. CDR3 DNA sequence: TGTGCCAGCAGTGAAGGGGGGGGGGATCAGCCCCAGTACTTC.

The chain recombines TRBV5-1 with TRBJ1-4; TRBD1 matches at 9 bases. CDR1 and CDR2 (germline): SGHRS, YFSETQ. Losses at the gene ends were 4 bases for V and 4 bases for J; bases not matched to a gene: 2. The CDR3 is 14 amino acids. The CDR3: CASSRDRVNEKLFF. CDR3 DNA: TGCGCCAGCAGCCGGGACAGGGTTAATGAAAAACTGTTTTTT.

This clonotype was seen more than once but under ten times. The chain links TRBV6-5 to TRBJ2-2; TRBD1 aligns across 7 bases. The CDR3 has 15 residues. Germline V gene data show CDR1 as MNHEY and CDR2 as SVGAGI. V trimming: 4 bases; J trimming: 9 bases; junction bases outside the gene matches: 11. The CDR3 DNA is TGTGCCAGCAGTTTCCCCGGGACAGTCCACCGGGAGCTGTTTTTT. It translates to CASSFPGTVHRELFF.

This clonotype was detected ten times or more. The CDR3 nucleotides are TGTGCCAGCAGCTTAGGTTCCCACGAGCAGTACTTC. Residues: CASSLGSHEQYF. The chain combines TRBV7-2 with TRBJ2-7; D remains unclear. The germline gives CDR1 SGHTA, CDR2 FQGNSA. V was shortened by 1 base and J by 5 bases, with 6 bases between the two germline ends. The CDR3 covers 12 residues.

In this sample, this clonotype turned up a few times. The chain couples TRBV2 to TRBJ2-3; D remains ambiguous. V was trimmed by 6 bases and J by 3 bases, leaving 10 bases between them. Per the germline V gene, CDR1 is SNHLY and CDR2 is FYNNEI. The CDR3 has 13 amino acids. CDR3 residues: CASSVAVTDTQYF. The CDR3 DNA is TGTGCCAGCAGCGTGGCCGTAACAGATACGCAGTATTTT.

The rearrangement joins TRBV7-9 to TRBJ1-2; the D gene is possibly TRBD1 (6 bases). The CDR3 has 14 amino acids. Germline V gene lookup returns CDR1 SEHNR and CDR2 FQNEAQ (reference sequence). The V end was cut by 6 bases, the J end by 3 bases, with 14 bases between. Here the CDR3 reads CASSSFRGDYGYTF. For the CDR3, the DNA is TGTGCCAGCAGTTCTTTTAGGGGGGACTATGGCTACACCTTC.

The J gene is TRBJ2-6, the V gene TRBV10-3; D is unresolved. The CDR3 consists of 12 residues. In germline, CDR1 is ENHRY, CDR2 SYGVKD. CDR3 coding DNA: TGTGCTAGGGTGGCTGGGGCCAACGTCCTGACTTTC. Its translation: CARVAGANVLTF.

This clonotype was recorded only once. The rearrangement uses TRBV9 and TRBJ2-4, with a tentative D call TRBD1 (5 bases). V was trimmed by 4 bases and J by 0 bases, leaving 11 bases between them. Germline CDR1 SGDLS, CDR2 YYNGEE. The CDR3 runs to 15 residues. In nucleotides, the CDR3 is TGTGCCAGCAGCCCGGACATATTAGCCAAAAACATTCAGTACTTC. Protein product: CASSPDILAKNIQYF.

This clonotype showed up many times. The genes are TRBV15 and TRBJ1-5; D might be TRBD1 (6 bases). CDR3 length: 16 amino acids. V was pared by 0 bases and J by 6 bases, with 15 bases between. Germline CDR1 LNHNV, CDR2 YYDKDF (reference sequence). The CDR3 spells CATSRDREGGSQPQHF. CDR3 nucleotides: TGTGCCACCAGCAGAGATCGGGAGGGGGGGAGTCAGCCCCAGCATTTT. Filled out from reference TRBV15 and TRBJ1-5, the complete variable domain reads DAMVIQNPRYQVTQFGKPVTLSCSQTLNHNVMYWYQQKSSQAPKLLFHYYDKDFNNEADTPDNFQSRRPNTSFCFLDIRSPGLGDTAMYLCATSRDREGGSQPQHFGDGTRLSIL.

This clonotype was seen a handful of times. The rearrangement joins TRBV7-2 to TRBJ2-7; the match to TRBD2 covers 9 bases. The J call may be mistaken, given a closer DNA end match to TRBJ2-1. The CDR3 extends over 14 amino acids. Germline V lookup: CDR1 SGHTA, CDR2 FQGNSA. This chain's CDR3 is CASSAGGSYNEQFF. The CDR3 DNA is TGTGCCAGCTCAGCGGGAGGCTCCTACAATGAGCAGTTCTTC.

In the case of this clonotype: No conserved phenylalanine or tryptophan ends this CDR3, so it is likely a read error. The chain combines TRBV7-9 with TRBJ1-1, with 7 bases that match TRBD1. V lost 4 bases to trimming and J lost 0 bases; unmatched junction nucleotides: 2. This CDR3 has 14 amino acids. The germline gives CDR1 SEHNR, CDR2 FQNEAQ (reference sequence). CDR3 residues: CASSSGQMNTEAFL. In DNA form, the CDR3 reads TGTGCCAGCAGCTCGGGACAGATGAACACTGAAGCTTTCCTT.

As concerns this clonotype: At one of its ends the junction is not consistent with the germline gene, which may arise from a read error. The gene calls are TRBV24-1 and TRBJ2-5, with a possible D match to TRBD2 (5 bases). Germline V lookup: CDR1 KGHDR, CDR2 SFDVKD. This CDR3 spans 16 amino acids. CDR3 protein: CASSTGGPSRAETQYF. CDR3 nucleotide sequence: TGTGCCAGCAGTACTGGAGGACCTTCACGGGCCGAGACCCAGTACTTC.

This clonotype was seen only a few times. The V gene is TRBV30, the J gene TRBJ1-3; 9 bases fit TRBD1. The V segment lost 6 bases and the J segment 5 bases; nucleotides outside the gene matches: 11. From germline, CDR1 is GTSNPN and CDR2 SVGIG (reference sequence). The CDR3 length is 15 residues. In nucleotides, the CDR3 is TGTGCCTGCCAACGGGGGGGACAGGGTAGAAACACCATATATTTT. It codes for CACQRGGQGRNTIYF.

The rearrangement links TRBV29-1 to TRBJ1-1; tentatively, D is TRBD1 (6 bases). Germline values: CDR1 SQVTM, CDR2 ANQGSEA. Trimming took 4 bases from V and 7 from J, leaving 19 bases between them. The CDR3 extends over 14 amino acids. The CDR3 DNA follows: TGCAGCGTTGGAGGTGACGAGGGGGACCTTGAAGCTTTCTTT. Its translation is CSVGGDEGDLEAFF. Full variable domain (rest looked up from reference TRBV29-1 and TRBJ1-1): SAVISQKPSRDICQRGTSLTIQCQVDSQVTMMFWYRQQPGQSLTLIATANQGSEATYESGFVIDKFPISRPNLTFSTLTVSNMSPEDSSIYLCSVGGDEGDLEAFFGQGTRLTVV.

This clonotype has a count of ten or more. One end of the junction varies from germline; a read error may be responsible. The chain uses TRBV14 and TRBJ2-5; D ambiguous. Germline CDR1 is SGHDN and CDR2 is FVKESK. This CDR3 has 13 residues. The CDR3 coding sequence is TGTGCCCGCAGCCAAGAGAGGTGGGGGACCCAGTACTTC. This translates into CARSQERWGTQYF. Filled out from reference TRBV14 and TRBJ2-5, the complete variable domain reads EAGVTQFPSHSVIEKGQTVTLRCDPISGHDNLYWYRRVMGKEIKFLLHFVKESKQDESGMPNNRFLAERTGGTYSTLKVQPAELEDSGVYFCARSQERWGTQYFGPGTRLLVL.

The sample holds many counts of this clonotype. The chain couples TRBV29-1 to TRBJ2-5; possibly TRBD1 or TRBD2 for D (5 bases each). The CDR3 covers 13 residues. The germline V gene has CDR1 SQVTM and CDR2 ANQGSEA. V dropped 2 bases and J dropped 4 bases, with 11 bases sitting between them. The CDR3 reads CSVERVGGETQYF. CDR3 nucleotide sequence: TGCAGCGTTGAAAGGGTTGGGGGAGAGACCCAGTACTTC.

This chain links TRBV20-1 with TRBJ2-7, with TRBD2 matching over 7 bases. The DNA end lines up better with TRBJ2-5; the J call may be wrong. The CDR3 totals 15 residues. CDR1 DFQATT and CDR2 SNEGSKA come from the germline V gene (reference sequence). The CDR3 reads CSARGYRAGEETQYF. The CDR3 DNA is TGCAGTGCTAGAGGTTATCGTGCGGGAGAAGAGACCCAGTACTTC.

As regards this clonotype: The CDR3 ends on some other residue instead of the conserved phenylalanine or tryptophan, so this is likely a read error. The rearrangement links TRBV2 to TRBJ1-2, with a possible D match to TRBD1 (5 bases). The CDR3 length is 15 residues. Per the germline V gene, CDR1 is SNHLY and CDR2 is FYNNEI. The ends were cut back, 9 bases at V and 4 bases at J, with 21 bases in the middle. Written as DNA, the CDR3 is TGTGCCAGACAGGCCGCGGGGGAATTTATCTATGGCTACACCCTC. Encoded protein: CARQAAGEFIYGYTL.

The chain combines TRBV6-6 with TRBJ2-4; D may be TRBD1 (5 bases). The germline V gene has CDR1 MNHNY and CDR2 SVGAGI (reference sequence). The CDR3 extends over 13 amino acids. Trimming shortened V by 9 bases and J by 3 bases, and 12 bases separated the two germline ends. The CDR3 region has the DNA TGTGCCAGTCAGGGAAGTGACAAAAACATTCAGTACTTC. It encodes CASQGSDKNIQYF.

V and J are TRBV24-1 and TRBJ2-5, with 10 bases identical to TRBD1. This CDR3 region has 16 residues. From germline, CDR1 is KGHDR and CDR2 SFDVKD. Trimming at V came to 3 bases and at J to 4 bases, leaving 7 bases not matched to a gene. For the CDR3, the DNA is TGTGCCACCAGTGATGGGGACAGGGGTCGGGCAGAGACCCAGTACTTC. This translates into CATSDGDRGRAETQYF.